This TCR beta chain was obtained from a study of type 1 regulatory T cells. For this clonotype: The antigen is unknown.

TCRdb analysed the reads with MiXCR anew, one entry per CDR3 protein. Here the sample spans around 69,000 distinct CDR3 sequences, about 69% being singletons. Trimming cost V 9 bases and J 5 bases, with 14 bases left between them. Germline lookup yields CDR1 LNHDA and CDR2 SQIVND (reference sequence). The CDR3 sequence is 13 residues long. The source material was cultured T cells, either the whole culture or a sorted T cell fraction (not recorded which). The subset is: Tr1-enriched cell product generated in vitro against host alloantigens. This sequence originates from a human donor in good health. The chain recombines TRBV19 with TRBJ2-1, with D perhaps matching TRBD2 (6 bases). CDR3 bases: TGTGCCAGCCAGAGCTGGAGGGACAATGAGCAGTTCTTC. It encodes CASQSWRDNEQFF.